This T cell receptor beta chain was profiled in a study of human T cells and chemical hapten exposure. The CDR3 sequence is 14 residues long. V gave up 1 base and J gave up 5 bases, with 11 bases separating them. Germline values: CDR1 SGHVS, CDR2 FQNEAQ. Each CDR3 protein is one row after TCRdb ran MiXCR on the RACE reads. Among some 180,000 distinct CDR3 sequences, around 22% were seen once, and the ten largest hold about 7%. This clonotype turned up a few times. Time point specified: patch test 1, 2 weeks after DPC sensitization. Indicated treatment: therapeutic diphenylcyclopropenone sensitization with weekly scalp DPC.

The sequence was obtained from a woman between 50 and 59 years old with alopecia areata. Some clones in this sample may be carry-over from other donors' samples. The source material was whole blood, sampled in connection with sensitization to the hapten diphenylcyclopropenone (DPC). The chain uses TRBV7-8 and TRBJ2-5; D possibly corresponds to TRBD1 (5 bases). CDR3 in amino acids: CASSLGQGWETQYF. CDR3 nucleotides: TGTGCCAGCAGCTTAGGGCAGGGATGGGAGACCCAGTACTTC.